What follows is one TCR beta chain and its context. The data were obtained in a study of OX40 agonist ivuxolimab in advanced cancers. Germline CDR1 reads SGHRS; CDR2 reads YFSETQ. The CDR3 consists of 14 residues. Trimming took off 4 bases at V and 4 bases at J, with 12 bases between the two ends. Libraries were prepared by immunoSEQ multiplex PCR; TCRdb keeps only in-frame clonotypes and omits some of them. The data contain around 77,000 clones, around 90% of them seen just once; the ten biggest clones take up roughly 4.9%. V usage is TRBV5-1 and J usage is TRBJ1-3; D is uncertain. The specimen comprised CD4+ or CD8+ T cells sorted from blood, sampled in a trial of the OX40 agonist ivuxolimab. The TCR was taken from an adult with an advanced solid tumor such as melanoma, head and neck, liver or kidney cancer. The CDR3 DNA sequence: TGCGCCAGCAGCCCGTTAAGTGGGGGAAACACCATATATTTT. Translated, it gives CASSPLSGGNTIYF. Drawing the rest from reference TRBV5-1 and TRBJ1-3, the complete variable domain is KAGVTQTPRYLIKTRGQQVTLSCSPISGHRSVSWYQQTPGQGLQFLFEYFSETQRNKGNFPGRFSGRQFSNSRSEMNVSTLELGDSALYLCASSPLSGGNTIYFGEGSWLTVV.